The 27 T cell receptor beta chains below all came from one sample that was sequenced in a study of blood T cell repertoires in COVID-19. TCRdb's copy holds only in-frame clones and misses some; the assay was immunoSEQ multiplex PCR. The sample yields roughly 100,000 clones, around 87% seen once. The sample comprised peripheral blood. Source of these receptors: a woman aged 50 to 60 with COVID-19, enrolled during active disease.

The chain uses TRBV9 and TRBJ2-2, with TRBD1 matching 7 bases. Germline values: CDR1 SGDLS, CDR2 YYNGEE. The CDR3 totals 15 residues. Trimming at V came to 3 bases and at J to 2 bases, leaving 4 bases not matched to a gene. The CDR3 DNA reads TGTGCCAGCAGCGCGAGACAGGGAAACACCGGGGAGCTGTTTTTT. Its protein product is CASSARQGNTGELFF.

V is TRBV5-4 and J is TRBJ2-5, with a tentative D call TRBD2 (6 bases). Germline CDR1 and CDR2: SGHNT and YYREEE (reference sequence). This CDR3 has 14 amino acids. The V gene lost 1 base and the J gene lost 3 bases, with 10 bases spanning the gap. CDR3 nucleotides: TGTGCCAGCAGCTTGCGTGGGGGGAAAGAGACCCAGTACTTC. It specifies CASSLRGGKETQYF.

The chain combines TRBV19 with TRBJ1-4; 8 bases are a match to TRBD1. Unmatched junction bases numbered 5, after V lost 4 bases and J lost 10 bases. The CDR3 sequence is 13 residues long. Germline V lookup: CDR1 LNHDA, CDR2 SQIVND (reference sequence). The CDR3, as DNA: TGTGCCAGTAGTACAGGGGGCAAGGGAAAACTGTTTTTT. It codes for CASSTGGKGKLFF.

The CDR3 loop is CASSKDRTYEQYF. CDR3 in DNA: TGTGCCAGTAGCAAGGACAGGACCTACGAGCAGTACTTC. The V gene is TRBV19, the J gene TRBJ2-7, with 7 nucleotides matching TRBD1. The CDR3 has 13 amino acids. Germline-derived CDR1 and CDR2 are LNHDA and SQIVND (reference sequence). V shed 6 bases, J shed 2 bases, and the junction held 4 bases outside the gene matches.

The CDR3 coding sequence is TGTGCCACCAGTGATTACCCAGGGGGCGGGACAGATACGCAGTATTTT. Amino acids: CATSDYPGGGTDTQYF. V gene TRBV24-1 combines with J gene TRBJ2-3; 8 bases line up with TRBD1. Germline V gene sequence: CDR1 KGHDR, CDR2 SFDVKD. The CDR3 length is 16 residues. V shed 2 bases and J 3 bases; nucleotides not matched to a gene: 6.

In nucleotides, the CDR3 is TGCGCCAGCACTCTTTTGGGGGGGTACTGGGGTGAGCAGTTCTTC. This codes for CASTLLGGYWGEQFF. This chain uses TRBV23-1 with TRBJ2-1, with 7 bases fitting TRBD2. TRBV23-1 is reported as an ORF; its role is uncertain. Unmatched junction bases numbered 15, after V lost 7 bases and J lost 9 bases. The CDR3 contains 15 residues.

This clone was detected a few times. CDR3 nucleotides: TGTGCCAGTAAAATGCGGCCCACCTGGAGCAATCAGCCCCAGCATTTT. Its protein is CASKMRPTWSNQPQHF. The chain combines TRBV19 with TRBJ1-5, with unresolved D. Germline V gene lookup returns CDR1 LNHDA and CDR2 SQIVND (reference sequence). Between the trimmed V and J ends, which lost 7 bases and 1 base, there was a span of 17 bases. The CDR3 loop spans 16 amino acids.

The CDR3 loop reads CASTPDSRNYGYTF. CDR3 DNA: TGTGCCAGCACCCCGGACAGCAGAAACTATGGCTACACCTTC. This chain links TRBV9 with TRBJ1-2; a possible D gene is TRBD1 (6 bases). V lost 6 bases, J lost 2 bases, and 14 bases lay in between. The CDR3 runs to 14 residues. The germline gives CDR1 SGDLS, CDR2 YYNGEE.

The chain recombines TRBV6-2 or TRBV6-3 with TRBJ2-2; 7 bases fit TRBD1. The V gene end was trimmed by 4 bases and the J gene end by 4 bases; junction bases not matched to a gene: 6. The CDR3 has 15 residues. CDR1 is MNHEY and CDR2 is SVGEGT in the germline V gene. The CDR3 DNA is TGTGCCAGCAGTTCATGGGACAGTTCCACCGGGGAGCTGTTTTTT. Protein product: CASSSWDSSTGELFF.

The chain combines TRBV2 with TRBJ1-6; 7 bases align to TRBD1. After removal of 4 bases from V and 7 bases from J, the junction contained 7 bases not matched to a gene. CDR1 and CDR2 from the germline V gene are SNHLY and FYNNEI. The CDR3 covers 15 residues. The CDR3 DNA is TGTGCCAGCAGTGTTGAGACAGGGAGAAATTCACCCCTCCACTTT. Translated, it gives CASSVETGRNSPLHF.

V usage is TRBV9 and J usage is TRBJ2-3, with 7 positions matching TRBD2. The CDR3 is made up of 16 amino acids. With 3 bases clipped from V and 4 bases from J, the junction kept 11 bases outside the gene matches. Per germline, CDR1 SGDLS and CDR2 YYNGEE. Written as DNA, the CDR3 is TGTGCCAGCAGCGAAAGGGAGGGCGGGGTCGCAGATACGCAGTATTTT. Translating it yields CASSEREGGVADTQYF.

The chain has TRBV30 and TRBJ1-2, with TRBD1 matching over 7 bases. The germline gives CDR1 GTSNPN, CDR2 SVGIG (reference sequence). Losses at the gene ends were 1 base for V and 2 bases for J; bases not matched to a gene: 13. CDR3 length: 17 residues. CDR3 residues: CAWSGDYRGRGNYGYTF. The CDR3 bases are TGTGCCTGGAGTGGGGATTACAGGGGCCGGGGGAACTATGGCTACACCTTC.

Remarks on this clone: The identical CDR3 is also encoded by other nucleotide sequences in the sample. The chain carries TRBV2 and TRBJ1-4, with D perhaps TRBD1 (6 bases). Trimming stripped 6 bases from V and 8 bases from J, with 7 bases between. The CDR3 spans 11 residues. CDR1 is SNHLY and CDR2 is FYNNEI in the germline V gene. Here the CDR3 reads CASRTGEKLFF. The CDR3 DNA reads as TGTGCCAGCAGAACAGGGGAAAAACTGTTTTTT.

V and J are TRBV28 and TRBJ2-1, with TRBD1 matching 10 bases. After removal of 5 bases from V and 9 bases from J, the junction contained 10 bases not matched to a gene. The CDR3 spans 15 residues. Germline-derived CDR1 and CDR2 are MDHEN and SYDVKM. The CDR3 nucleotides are TGTGCCAGCAGTCGCGGGGACAGGGGATTCCTTGAGCAGTTCTTC. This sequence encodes CASSRGDRGFLEQFF.

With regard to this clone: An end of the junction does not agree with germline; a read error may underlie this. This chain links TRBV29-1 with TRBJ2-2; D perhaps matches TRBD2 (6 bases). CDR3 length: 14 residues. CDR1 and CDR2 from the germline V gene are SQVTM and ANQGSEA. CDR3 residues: CSVEVGLRTGELFF. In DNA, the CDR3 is TGCAGCGTAGAAGTGGGACTGAGGACCGGGGAGCTGTTTTTT.

Here the CDR3 reads CASSLAERQYF. Here the CDR3 DNA reads TGTGCCAGCAGCTTAGCGGAGCGTCAGTACTTC. V usage is TRBV7-2 and J usage is TRBJ2-7, with unresolved D. V lost 0 bases and J 10 bases, leaving 7 bases between the germline ends. The CDR3 has 11 amino acids. The germline V gene encodes CDR1 SGHTA and CDR2 FQGNSA.

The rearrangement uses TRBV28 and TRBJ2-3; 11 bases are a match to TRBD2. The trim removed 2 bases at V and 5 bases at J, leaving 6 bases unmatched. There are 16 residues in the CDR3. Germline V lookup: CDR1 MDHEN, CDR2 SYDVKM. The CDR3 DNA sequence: TGTGCCAGCAGTTTAAGGGCTAGCGGGGGGCAAGATACGCAGTATTTT. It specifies CASSLRASGGQDTQYF.

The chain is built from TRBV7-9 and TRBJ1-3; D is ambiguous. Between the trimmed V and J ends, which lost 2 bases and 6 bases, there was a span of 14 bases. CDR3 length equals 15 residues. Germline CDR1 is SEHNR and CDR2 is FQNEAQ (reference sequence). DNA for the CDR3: TGTGCCAGCAGCTTATCCCTGAGGGAGGTAAACACCATATATTTT. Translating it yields CASSLSLREVNTIYF. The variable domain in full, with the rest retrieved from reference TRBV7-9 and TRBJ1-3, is DTGVSQNPRHKITKRGQNVTFRCDPISEHNRLYWYRQTLGQGPEFLTYFQNEAQLEKSRLLSDRFSAERPKGSFSTLEIQRTEQGDSAMYLCASSLSLREVNTIYFGEGSWLTVV.

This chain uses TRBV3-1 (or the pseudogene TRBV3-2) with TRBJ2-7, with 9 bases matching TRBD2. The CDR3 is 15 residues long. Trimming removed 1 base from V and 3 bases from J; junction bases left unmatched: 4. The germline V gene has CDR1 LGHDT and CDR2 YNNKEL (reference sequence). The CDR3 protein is CASSQGRGGLYEQYF. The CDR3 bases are TGTGCCAGCAGCCAAGGGCGGGGGGGCCTCTACGAGCAGTACTTC.

The CDR3 nucleotides are TGTGCCAGCAGTTTTTCTCATGGGGGCCATGAGCAGTTCTTC. Amino acid sequence: CASSFSHGGHEQFF. This rearrangement joins TRBV27 to TRBJ2-1, with a weak D call TRBD1 (6 bases). The CDR3 totals 14 residues. Germline V CDR1 and CDR2: MNHEY, SMNVEV (reference sequence). Between the trimmed V and J ends, which lost 3 bases and 8 bases, there was a span of 14 bases.

CDR3 in amino acids: CASSLPQGLGYTF. In nucleotides, the CDR3 is TGTGCCAGCAGCTTGCCACAGGGGTTAGGCTACACCTTC. This chain links TRBV5-4 with TRBJ1-2; 7 bases are a match to TRBD1. Germline CDR1 SGHNT, CDR2 YYREEE (reference sequence). The junction had 5 bases not matched to a gene; V was cut back by 1 base and J by 8 bases. The CDR3 extends over 13 amino acids.

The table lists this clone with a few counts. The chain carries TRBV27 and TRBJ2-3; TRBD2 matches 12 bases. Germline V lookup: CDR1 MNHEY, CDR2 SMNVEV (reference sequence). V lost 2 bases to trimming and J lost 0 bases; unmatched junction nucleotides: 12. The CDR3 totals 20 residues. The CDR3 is CASSLKLTSGGATSTDTQYF. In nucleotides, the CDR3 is TGTGCCAGCAGTTTAAAATTGACTAGCGGGGGAGCTACTAGCACAGATACGCAGTATTTT.

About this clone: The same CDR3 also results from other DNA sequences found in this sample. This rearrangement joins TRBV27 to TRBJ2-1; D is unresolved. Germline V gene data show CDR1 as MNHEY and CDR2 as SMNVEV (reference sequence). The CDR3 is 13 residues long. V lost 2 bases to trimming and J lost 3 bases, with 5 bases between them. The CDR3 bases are TGTGCCAGCAGTTTACCCGGCTACAATGAGCAGTTCTTC. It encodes CASSLPGYNEQFF.

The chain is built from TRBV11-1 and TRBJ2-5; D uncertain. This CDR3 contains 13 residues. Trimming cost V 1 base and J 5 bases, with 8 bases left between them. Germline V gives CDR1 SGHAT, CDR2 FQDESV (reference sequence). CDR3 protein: CASSLGSEETQYF. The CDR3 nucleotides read TGTGCCAGCAGCTTAGGCTCCGAGGAGACCCAGTACTTC. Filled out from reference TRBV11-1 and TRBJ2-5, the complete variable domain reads EAEVAQSPRYKITEKSQAVAFWCDPISGHATLYWYRQILGQGPELLVQFQDESVVDDSQLPKDRFSAERLKGVDSTLKIQPAELGDSAMYLCASSLGSEETQYFGPGTRLLVL.

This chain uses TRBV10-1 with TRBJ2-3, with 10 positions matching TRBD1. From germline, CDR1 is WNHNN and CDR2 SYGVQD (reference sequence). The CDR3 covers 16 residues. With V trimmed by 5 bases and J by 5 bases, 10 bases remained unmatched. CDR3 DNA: TGCGCCAGCAGTAAGAGGACAGGGGGATTAGGAGATACGCAGTATTTT. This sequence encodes CASSKRTGGLGDTQYF.

The CDR3 sequence is CASSLAGTGGDYEQYF. The CDR3 DNA follows: TGTGCCAGCAGCTTAGCCGGGACAGGGGGAGACTACGAGCAGTACTTC. The chain recombines TRBV7-9 with TRBJ2-7; 11 bases line up with TRBD1. Per germline, CDR1 SEHNR and CDR2 FQNEAQ (reference sequence). The CDR3 sequence is 16 residues long. J gave up 3 bases and V 0 bases, and 4 bases lay outside the gene matches.

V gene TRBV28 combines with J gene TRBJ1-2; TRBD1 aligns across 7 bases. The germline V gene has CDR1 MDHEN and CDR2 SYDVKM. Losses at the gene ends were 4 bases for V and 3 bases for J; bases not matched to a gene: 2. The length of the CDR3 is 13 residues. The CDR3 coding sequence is TGTGCCAGCAGTTCGACAGGGTACTATGGCTACACCTTC. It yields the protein CASSSTGYYGYTF.